The present entry profiles one T cell receptor (beta chain) with its context. What it binds is unknown. The sample belongs to a study of a mutant IDH1 vaccine in newly diagnosed glioma. Profiled with immunoSEQ multiplex PCR; TCRdb holds only in-frame clones, not every one. The sample lists about 60,000 clones; around 83% were seen once. This sample's time point: week 47, end of study. Each dose of the vaccine consisted of 300 ug of mutant IDH1 20-mer peptide, with topical imiquimod. Looked up from germline, CDR1 is MNHNY and CDR2 is SVGAGI (reference sequence). CDR3 length equals 12 residues. Between the trimmed V and J ends, which lost 6 bases and 7 bases, there was a span of 9 bases.

This clonotype was sampled from a woman in her 50s with glioma. This chain connects TRBV6-6 to TRBJ1-4; D not resolved. This specimen was PBMCs, taken from a glioma patient whose treatment included an IDH1 peptide vaccine. CDR3 nucleotide sequence: TGTGCCAGCAGGCTGGAAGTTGAAAAACTGTTTTTT. Protein: CASRLEVEKLFF.